Below, 4 T cell receptor beta chains from the same sample are listed, as sequenced in a study of post-analysis software for immune sequencing data. Study-wide points: Patients carried 4 or 5 TRBV segments more frequently than controls did, and TRBV5-6, TRBV5-1 and TRBV20-1 were among them.

Unique molecular identifiers were built into the TCR beta cDNA libraries. TCRdb called the PCR reads again in MiXCR, with one record for every CDR3 protein. The table has 800,000 to 950,000 distinct CDR3 sequences, under 70% seen once. Antigen specificity for these receptors is unknown. Sequencing was carried out using blood. These receptors all come from a girl under 18 with multiple sclerosis.

Here the CDR3 reads CSVARGLAVPIQETQYF. The CDR3 nucleotides are TGCAGCGTCGCCCGGGGACTAGCGGTACCCATCCAAGAGACCCAGTACTTC. The J gene is TRBJ2-5, the V gene TRBV29-1, with TRBD2 matching 11 bases. The CDR3 contains 17 residues. The J segment lost 1 base and the V segment lost 6 bases, leaving 13 bases of the junction unmatched. The germline V gene encodes CDR1 SQVTM and CDR2 ANQGSEA.

This clonotype was seen just once. A much more abundant neighbour one base away suggests this may be a read error. The chain combines TRBV6-1 with TRBJ2-7; 7 bases line up with TRBD1. The CDR3 sequence is 13 residues long. In germline, CDR1 is MNHNS, CDR2 SASEGT. V dropped 6 bases and J dropped 2; count of bases not matched to a gene: 4. The CDR3 loop reads CASRYGTAYEQYF. Written as DNA, the CDR3 is TGTGCCAGCAGGTACGGGACAGCCTACGAGCAGTACTTC.

In regard to this clonotype: One end of the junction is discordant with germline, which a read error may explain. J is TRBJ2-3 and V is TRBV4-1, with unresolved D. This CDR3 has 12 amino acids. The V gene's germline CDR1 is MGHRA and CDR2 YSYEKL. The CDR3 nucleotides read TGCGCCAGCAGCCCCCTAGGAGATACGCGGTATTTT. This gives the protein CASSPLGDTRYF.

The chain is built from TRBV10-3 and TRBJ1-5; TRBD1 is a possible D gene (5 bases). The germline V and J ends were trimmed by 4 bases and 6 bases, with 13 bases remaining between them. The CDR3 loop spans 14 amino acids. Germline CDR1 is ENHRY and CDR2 is SYGVKD. CDR3: CAISAGGEGQPQHF. The CDR3 DNA reads as TGTGCCATCAGTGCGGGGGGGGAGGGTCAGCCCCAGCATTTT.